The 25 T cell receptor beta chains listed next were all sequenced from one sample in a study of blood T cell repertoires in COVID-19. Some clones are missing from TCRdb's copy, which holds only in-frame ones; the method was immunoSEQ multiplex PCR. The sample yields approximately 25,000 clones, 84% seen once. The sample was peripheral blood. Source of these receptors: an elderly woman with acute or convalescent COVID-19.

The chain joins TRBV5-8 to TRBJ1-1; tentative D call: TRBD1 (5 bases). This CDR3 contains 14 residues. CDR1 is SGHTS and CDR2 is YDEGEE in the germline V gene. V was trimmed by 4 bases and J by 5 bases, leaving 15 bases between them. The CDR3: CASSPRWGGTEAFF. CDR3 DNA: TGTGCCAGCAGCCCAAGGTGGGGGGGTACTGAAGCTTTCTTT. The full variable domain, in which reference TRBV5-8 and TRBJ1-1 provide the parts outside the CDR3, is EAGVTQSPTHLIKTRGQQATLRCSPISGHTSVYWYQQALGLGLQFLLWYDEGEERNRGNFPPRFSGRQFPNYSSELNVNALELEDSALYLCASSPRWGGTEAFFGQGTRLTVV.

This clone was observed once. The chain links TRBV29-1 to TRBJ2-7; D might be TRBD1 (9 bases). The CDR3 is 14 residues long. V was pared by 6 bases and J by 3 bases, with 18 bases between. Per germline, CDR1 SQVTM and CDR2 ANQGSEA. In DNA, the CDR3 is TGCAGCGTCCGGGGGGGACAGGGTTTCTACGAGCAGTACTTC. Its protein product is CSVRGGQGFYEQYF.

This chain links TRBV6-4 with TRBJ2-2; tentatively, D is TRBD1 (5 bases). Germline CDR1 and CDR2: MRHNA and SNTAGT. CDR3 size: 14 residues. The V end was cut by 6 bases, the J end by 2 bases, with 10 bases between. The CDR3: CASRTDSNTGELFF. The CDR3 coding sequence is TGTGCCAGCAGAACCGACAGCAACACCGGGGAGCTGTTTTTT.

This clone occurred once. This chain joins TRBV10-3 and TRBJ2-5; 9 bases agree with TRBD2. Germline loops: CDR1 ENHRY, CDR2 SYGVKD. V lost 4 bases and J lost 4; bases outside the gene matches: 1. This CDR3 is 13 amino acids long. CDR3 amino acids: CAISGAGGETQYF. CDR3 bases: TGTGCCATCAGTGGAGCGGGAGGAGAGACCCAGTACTTC.

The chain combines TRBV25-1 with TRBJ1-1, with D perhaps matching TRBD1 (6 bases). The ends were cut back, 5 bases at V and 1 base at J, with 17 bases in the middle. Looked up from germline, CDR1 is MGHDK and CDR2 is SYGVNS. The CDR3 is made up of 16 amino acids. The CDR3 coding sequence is TGTGCCAGCAGTCCCCTGGGGGGGCCTTCGAACACTGAAGCTTTCTTT. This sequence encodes CASSPLGGPSNTEAFF.

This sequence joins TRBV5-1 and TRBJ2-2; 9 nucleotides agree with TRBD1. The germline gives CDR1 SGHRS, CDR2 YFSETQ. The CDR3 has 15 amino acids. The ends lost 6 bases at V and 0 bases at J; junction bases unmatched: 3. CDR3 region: CASTNRGPNTGELFF. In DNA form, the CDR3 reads TGCGCCAGCACAAACAGGGGGCCGAACACCGGGGAGCTGTTTTTT.

The CDR3 nucleotides are TGTGCCAGCAGCTTAGACAGGGGAGAACGGCCCCTCCACTTT. It codes for CASSLDRGERPLHF. The V call is TRBV7-2, the J call TRBJ1-6, with 7 bases fitting TRBD1. The germline V gene encodes CDR1 SGHTA and CDR2 FQGNSA. V gave up 1 base and J gave up 13 bases; unmatched junction bases: 7. CDR3 length equals 14 residues.

The CDR3 DNA reads as TGTGCCAGCACCCACCCAGGGAACTATGGCTACACCTTC. Residues: CASTHPGNYGYTF. The chain employs TRBV4-2 and TRBJ1-2; a possible D gene is TRBD1 (5 bases). CDR3 length: 13 amino acids. The V gene lost 7 bases and the J gene lost 2 bases, with 11 bases spanning the gap. The germline V gene encodes CDR1 LGHNA and CDR2 YNFKEQ.

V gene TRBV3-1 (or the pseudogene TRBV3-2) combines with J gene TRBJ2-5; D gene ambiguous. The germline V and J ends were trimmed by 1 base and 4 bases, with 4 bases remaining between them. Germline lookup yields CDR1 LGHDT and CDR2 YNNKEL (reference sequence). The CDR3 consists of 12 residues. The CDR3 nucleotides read TGTGCCAGCAGCCAAGTCGGAGAGACCCAGTACTTC. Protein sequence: CASSQVGETQYF.

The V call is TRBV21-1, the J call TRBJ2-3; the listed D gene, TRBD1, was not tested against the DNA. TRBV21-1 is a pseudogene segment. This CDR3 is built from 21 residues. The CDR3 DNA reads TGTGCCAGCAGCAAAGGGAGGGGCCCCCTGGCAGGGGGTAATTTCACAGATACGCAGTATTTT. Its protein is CASSKGRGPLAGGNFTDTQYF.

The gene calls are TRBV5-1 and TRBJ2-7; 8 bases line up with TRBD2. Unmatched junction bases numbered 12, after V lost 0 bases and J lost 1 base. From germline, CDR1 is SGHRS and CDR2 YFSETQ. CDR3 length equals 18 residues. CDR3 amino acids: CASSLVGREAGGSYEQYF. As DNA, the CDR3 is TGCGCCAGCAGCTTGGTTGGCAGGGAGGCGGGAGGTTCCTACGAGCAGTACTTC. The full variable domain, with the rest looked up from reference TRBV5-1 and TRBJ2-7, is KAGVTQTPRYLIKTRGQQVTLSCSPISGHRSVSWYQQTPGQGLQFLFEYFSETQRNKGNFPGRFSGRQFSNSRSEMNVSTLELGDSALYLCASSLVGREAGGSYEQYFGPGTRLTVT.

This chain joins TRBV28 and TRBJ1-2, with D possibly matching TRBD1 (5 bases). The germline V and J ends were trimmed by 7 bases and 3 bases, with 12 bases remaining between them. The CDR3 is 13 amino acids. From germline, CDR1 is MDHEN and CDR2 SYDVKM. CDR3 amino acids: CASIGGIDYGYTF. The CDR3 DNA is TGTGCCAGCATCGGGGGGATCGACTATGGCTACACCTTC.

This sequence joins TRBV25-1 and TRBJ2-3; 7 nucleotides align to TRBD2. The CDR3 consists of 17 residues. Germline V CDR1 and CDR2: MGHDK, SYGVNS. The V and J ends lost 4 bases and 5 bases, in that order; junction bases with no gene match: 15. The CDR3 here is CASSAPAQLAAIDTQYF. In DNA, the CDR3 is TGTGCCAGCAGTGCCCCGGCGCAGCTAGCGGCAATAGATACGCAGTATTTT. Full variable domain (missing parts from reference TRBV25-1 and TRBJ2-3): EADIYQTPRYLVIGTGKKITLECSQTMGHDKMYWYQQDPGMELHLIHYSYGVNSTEKGDLSSESTVSRIRTEHFPLTLESARPSHTSQYLCASSAPAQLAAIDTQYFGPGTRLTVL.

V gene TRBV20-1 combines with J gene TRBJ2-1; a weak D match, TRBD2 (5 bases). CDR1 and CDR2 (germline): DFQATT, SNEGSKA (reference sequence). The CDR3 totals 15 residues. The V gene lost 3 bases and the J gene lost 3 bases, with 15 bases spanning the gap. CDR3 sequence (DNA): TGCAGTGCTAGTGGTAGCGATAAAGTCTACAATGAGCAGTTCTTC. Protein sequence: CSASGSDKVYNEQFF.

CDR3 DNA: TGTGCCACCAAAGCCACAGGGTCTTGGAATTCACCCCTCCACTTT. As protein: CATKATGSWNSPLHF. V usage is TRBV15 and J usage is TRBJ1-6, with TRBD1 as a possible D gene (6 bases). Germline V gives CDR1 LNHNV, CDR2 YYDKDF (reference sequence). The CDR3 contains 15 residues. The ends were cut back, 7 bases at V and 7 bases at J, with 17 bases in the middle.

The CDR3 protein is CASSPTGGPYNEQFF. The DNA for the CDR3 is TGTGCCAGCAGTCCCACGGGGGGTCCATACAATGAGCAGTTCTTC. The chain has TRBV6-5 and TRBJ2-1; TRBD2 matches 7 bases. Germline-derived CDR1 and CDR2 are MNHEY and SVGAGI. The CDR3 totals 15 residues. V lost 5 bases to trimming and J lost 4 bases; unmatched junction nucleotides: 8.

The CDR3 DNA follows: TGTGCCAGCTCACTATCTAACACTGAAGCTTTCTTT. This gives the protein CASSLSNTEAFF. V gene TRBV18 combines with J gene TRBJ1-1; D is uncertain. Trimming cost V 4 bases and J 2 bases, with 5 bases left between them. CDR3 length equals 12 residues. Germline V gene data show CDR1 as KGHSH and CDR2 as LQKENI.

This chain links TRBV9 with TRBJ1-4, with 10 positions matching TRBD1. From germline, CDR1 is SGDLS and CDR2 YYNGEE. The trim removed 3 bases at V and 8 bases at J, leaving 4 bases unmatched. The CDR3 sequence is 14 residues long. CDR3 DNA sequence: TGTGCCAGCAGCGCCGGGACAGGGGACGAAAAACTGTTTTTT. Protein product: CASSAGTGDEKLFF.

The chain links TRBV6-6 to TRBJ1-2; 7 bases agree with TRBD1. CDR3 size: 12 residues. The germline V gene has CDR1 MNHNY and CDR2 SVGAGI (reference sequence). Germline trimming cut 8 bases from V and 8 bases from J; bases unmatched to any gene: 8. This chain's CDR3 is CASGQELEGYTF. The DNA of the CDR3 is TGTGCCAGCGGACAGGAGCTAGAGGGCTACACCTTC.

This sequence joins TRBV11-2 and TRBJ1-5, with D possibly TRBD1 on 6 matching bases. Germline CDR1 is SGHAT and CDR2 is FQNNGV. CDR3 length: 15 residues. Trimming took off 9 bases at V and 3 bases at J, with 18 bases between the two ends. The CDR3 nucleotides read TGTGCCAGTACGTATCAGGGACACCCCAATCAGCCCCAGCATTTT. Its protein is CASTYQGHPNQPQHF.

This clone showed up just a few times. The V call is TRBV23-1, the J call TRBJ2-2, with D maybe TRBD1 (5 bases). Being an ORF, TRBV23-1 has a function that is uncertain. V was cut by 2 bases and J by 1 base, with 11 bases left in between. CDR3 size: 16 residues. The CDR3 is CASSQMGQGNTGELFF. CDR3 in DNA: TGCGCCAGCAGTCAAATGGGGCAGGGGAACACCGGGGAGCTGTTTTTT.

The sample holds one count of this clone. CDR3 amino acids: CASSELRGHRTEAFF. The CDR3 DNA sequence: TGTGCCAGCAGTGAACTCAGGGGGCATAGGACTGAAGCTTTCTTT. J is TRBJ1-1 and V is TRBV28, with 8 bases aligning to TRBD1. There are 15 residues in the CDR3. With V trimmed by 5 bases and J by 5 bases, 10 bases remained unmatched. Germline assignment: CDR1 MDHEN and CDR2 SYDVKM.

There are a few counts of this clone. CDR3 sequence: CASSQEWSLGGKLFF. CDR3 bases: TGTGCCAGCAGCCAAGAGTGGAGCCTCGGCGGAAAACTGTTTTTT. This chain joins TRBV3-1 (or the pseudogene TRBV3-2) and TRBJ1-4; D gene unclear. The V end was cut by 0 bases, the J end by 10 bases, with 15 bases between. CDR3 length: 15 amino acids. The germline V gene encodes CDR1 LGHDT and CDR2 YNNKEL (reference sequence).

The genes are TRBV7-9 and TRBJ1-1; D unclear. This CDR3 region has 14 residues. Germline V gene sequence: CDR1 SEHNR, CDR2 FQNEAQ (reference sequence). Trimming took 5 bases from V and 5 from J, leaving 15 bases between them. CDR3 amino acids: CASSGPGRDTEAFF. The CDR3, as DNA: TGTGCCAGCAGCGGGCCTGGGCGCGATACTGAAGCTTTCTTT.

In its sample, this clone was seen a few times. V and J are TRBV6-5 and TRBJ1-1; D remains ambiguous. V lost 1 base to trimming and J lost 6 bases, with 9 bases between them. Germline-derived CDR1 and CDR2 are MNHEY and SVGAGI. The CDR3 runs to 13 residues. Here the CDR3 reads CASSYWVGAEAFF. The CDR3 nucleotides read TGTGCCAGCAGTTACTGGGTGGGCGCTGAAGCTTTCTTT.